These 20 T cell receptor beta chains were all obtained from the same sample, sequenced in a study of early stage breast cancer tumors. Measured with immunoSEQ multiplex PCR; TCRdb has only the in-frame clones, and not every one. The sample has around 41,000 clones; around 72% are singletons. Sequenced material: blood. The source is a person aged 45 to 60 with breast cancer.

The rearrangement uses TRBV6-6 and TRBJ1-1; D might be TRBD1 (6 bases). Germline assignment: CDR1 MNHNY and CDR2 SVGAGI (reference sequence). The CDR3 is made up of 15 amino acids. The ends were cut back, 2 bases at V and 5 bases at J, with 15 bases in the middle. CDR3 bases: TGTGCCAGCAGTTACGCCAGGGGTTTCCGGACTGAAGCTTTCTTT. Protein sequence: CASSYARGFRTEAFF.

The V call is TRBV9, the J call TRBJ2-7, with 11 positions matching TRBD2. The CDR3 totals 18 residues. The V and J ends lost 0 bases and 0 bases, in that order; junction bases with no gene match: 8. Germline assignment: CDR1 SGDLS and CDR2 YYNGEE. CDR3: CASSVGITSGSLSYEQYF. The CDR3 DNA reads TGTGCCAGCAGCGTAGGAATAACTAGCGGGAGTCTCTCCTACGAGCAGTACTTC.

This CDR3 is CASSLARGSYNEQFF. Written as DNA, the CDR3 is TGTGCCAGCAGCTTAGCTAGGGGCTCCTACAATGAGCAGTTCTTC. The J gene is TRBJ2-1, the V gene TRBV11-3; a possible D gene is TRBD1 (5 bases). Germline values: CDR1 SGHNT, CDR2 YENEEA. V shed 1 base and J shed 0 bases, with 7 bases lying between them. The CDR3 is 15 amino acids.

The sample holds a few counts of this clone. The chain uses TRBV29-1 and TRBJ1-1; 7 nucleotides match TRBD1. The ends lost 7 bases at V and 11 bases at J; junction bases unmatched: 7. CDR3 size: 10 residues. Germline V gene data show CDR1 as SQVTM and CDR2 as ANQGSEA. CDR3: CSAGEGAAFF. As DNA, the CDR3 is TGCAGCGCCGGAGAGGGGGCGGCTTTCTTT.

Comments on this clone: The sample has other DNA sequences that encode this CDR3 too. The rearrangement links TRBV28 to TRBJ2-7; TRBD1 aligns across 7 bases. The length of the CDR3 is 14 residues. Germline CDR1 is MDHEN and CDR2 is SYDVKM. V lost 6 bases, J lost 3 bases, and 8 bases stayed unmatched. This CDR3 reads CASSRTGSGYEQYF. CDR3 sequence (DNA): TGTGCCAGCAGCCGGACAGGATCGGGCTACGAGCAGTACTTC.

There are a few counts of this clone. This chain links TRBV4-2 with TRBJ1-2; 7 bases agree with TRBD1. The CDR3 runs to 13 residues. Germline V lookup: CDR1 LGHNA, CDR2 YNFKEQ. V lost 2 bases to trimming and J lost 7 bases; unmatched junction nucleotides: 4. CDR3 amino acids: CASSQQGGVGYTF. DNA of the CDR3: TGTGCCAGCAGCCAACAAGGGGGCGTTGGCTACACCTTC.

This clone is medium-sized. The chain is built from TRBV7-9 and TRBJ2-3, with D perhaps matching TRBD1 (5 bases). CDR1 is SEHNR, CDR2 FQNEAQ, per germline (reference sequence). The V and J ends lost 8 bases and 2 bases respectively, with 11 bases between them. This CDR3 has 13 amino acids. The CDR3 here is CASGAEITDTQYF. The CDR3 DNA reads TGTGCCAGCGGGGCGGAGATCACAGATACGCAGTATTTT.

This clone was detected only a few times. V gene TRBV9 combines with J gene TRBJ1-2; D is uncertain. The germline V gene has CDR1 SGDLS and CDR2 YYNGEE. This CDR3 has 14 residues. Deletions cut 1 base from V and 0 bases from J, with 7 bases between. The CDR3 coding sequence is TGTGCCAGCAGCGTACAGGTTTCTAACTATGGCTACACCTTC. Translated, it gives CASSVQVSNYGYTF.

The J gene is TRBJ1-1, the V gene TRBV4-1, with 7 bases aligning to TRBD1. The V gene end was trimmed by 1 base and the J gene end by 5 bases; junction bases not matched to a gene: 7. CDR1 MGHRA and CDR2 YSYEKL come from the germline V gene. This CDR3 is 15 amino acids long. As DNA, the CDR3 is TGCGCCAGCAGCCAAGCGACAGGGATGTTTACTGAAGCTTTCTTT. This sequence encodes CASSQATGMFTEAFF.

The J gene is TRBJ1-5, the V gene TRBV6-1; D call uncertain. Germline V gives CDR1 MNHNS, CDR2 SASEGT. There are 13 residues in the CDR3. Between the trimmed V and J ends, which lost 5 bases and 9 bases, there was a span of 14 bases. CDR3 sequence reads: CASSYVPMVPQHF. The DNA for the CDR3 is TGTGCCAGCAGTTATGTCCCTATGGTGCCCCAGCATTTT.

The chain uses TRBV29-1 and TRBJ2-7; 7 bases line up with TRBD1. V lost 4 bases to trimming and J lost 2 bases; unmatched junction nucleotides: 5. Germline CDR1 and CDR2: SQVTM and ANQGSEA. The CDR3 runs 13 residues. The CDR3 loop is CSVVRTGTYEQYF. For the CDR3, the DNA is TGCAGCGTTGTCCGGACAGGAACCTACGAGCAGTACTTC.

V is TRBV27 and J is TRBJ1-4; D is perhaps TRBD1 (6 bases). Germline V lookup: CDR1 MNHEY, CDR2 SMNVEV (reference sequence). With 8 bases removed from V and 8 bases from J, the gap between germline ends came to 21 bases. The CDR3 is 15 amino acids. Here the CDR3 DNA reads TGTGCCAGCCGACTTGCGGGGGGGGCTGGGGAAAAACTGTTTTTT. Its translation is CASRLAGGAGEKLFF.

This clone has just a few counts. The gene calls are TRBV9 and TRBJ1-6; D unresolved. V dropped 4 bases and J dropped 2 bases, with 10 bases sitting between them. Germline V lookup: CDR1 SGDLS, CDR2 YYNGEE. The CDR3 extends over 15 amino acids. This chain's CDR3 is CASSLDTAYNSPLHF. The CDR3 coding sequence is TGTGCCAGCAGCCTTGACACAGCCTATAATTCACCCCTCCACTTT.

V usage is TRBV7-2 and J usage is TRBJ1-4; TRBD1 might be the D (5 bases). Trimming stripped 5 bases from V and 8 bases from J, with 18 bases between. This CDR3 is 15 amino acids long. Germline V CDR1 and CDR2: SGHTA, FQGNSA. CDR3 in amino acids: CASSPMGGIFEKLFF. The CDR3 DNA follows: TGTGCCAGCAGCCCTATGGGGGGGATCTTCGAAAAACTGTTTTTT.

V gene TRBV7-8 combines with J gene TRBJ2-4; 8 bases fit TRBD2. Trimming removed 5 bases from V and 8 bases from J; junction bases left unmatched: 8. The CDR3 is 14 residues long. Per germline, CDR1 SGHVS and CDR2 FQNEAQ. The chain's CDR3 is CASSPGSRGDIQYF. The CDR3, as DNA: TGTGCCAGCAGCCCTGGTTCGCGGGGGGACATTCAGTACTTC.

Only one count was recorded for this clone. V is TRBV10-3 and J is TRBJ2-5; D not resolved. Germline V CDR1 and CDR2: ENHRY, SYGVKD. Trimming took 2 bases from V and 5 from J, leaving 12 bases between them. CDR3 size: 14 residues. The CDR3 is CAISETSDGETQYF. CDR3 nucleotide sequence: TGTGCCATCAGTGAGACCAGCGACGGGGAGACCCAGTACTTC.

This chain links TRBV2 with TRBJ2-2; D is possibly TRBD2 (6 bases). This CDR3 spans 16 amino acids. Germline-derived CDR1 and CDR2 are SNHLY and FYNNEI. Between the trimmed V and J ends, which lost 5 bases and 3 bases, there was a span of 16 bases. CDR3 residues: CASSLLAQRDTGELFF. The CDR3 coding sequence is TGTGCCAGCAGTTTACTAGCCCAGCGGGACACCGGGGAGCTGTTTTTT.

CDR3 DNA sequence: TGTGCCAGCTACTTGCTCCGTTCTGGAAACACCATATATTTT. Translating gives CASYLLRSGNTIYF. The chain combines TRBV7-9 with TRBJ1-3; no firm D call. Germline V lookup: CDR1 SEHNR, CDR2 FQNEAQ (reference sequence). The CDR3 runs to 14 residues. Trimming shortened V by 8 bases and J by 1 base, and 12 bases separated the two germline ends.

The chain carries TRBV5-1 and TRBJ2-1; 7 nucleotides match TRBD1. Germline lookup yields CDR1 SGHRS and CDR2 YFSETQ. The J segment lost 4 bases and the V segment lost 5 bases, leaving 12 bases of the junction unmatched. The CDR3 is 16 amino acids. The CDR3 bases are TGCGCCAGCAGTCAGAATCGGGACAGTATGTACAATGAGCAGTTCTTC. Translated, it gives CASSQNRDSMYNEQFF.

The chain is built from TRBV7-2 and TRBJ2-2; D may be TRBD2 (7 bases). Trimming removed 5 bases from V and 4 bases from J, with 17 bases in between. CDR1 and CDR2 (germline): SGHTA, FQGNSA. There are 16 residues in the CDR3. Here the CDR3 DNA reads TGTGCCAGCAGCCACAACGGGGGGCGGAGCACCGGGGAGCTGTTTTTT. This gives the protein CASSHNGGRSTGELFF.